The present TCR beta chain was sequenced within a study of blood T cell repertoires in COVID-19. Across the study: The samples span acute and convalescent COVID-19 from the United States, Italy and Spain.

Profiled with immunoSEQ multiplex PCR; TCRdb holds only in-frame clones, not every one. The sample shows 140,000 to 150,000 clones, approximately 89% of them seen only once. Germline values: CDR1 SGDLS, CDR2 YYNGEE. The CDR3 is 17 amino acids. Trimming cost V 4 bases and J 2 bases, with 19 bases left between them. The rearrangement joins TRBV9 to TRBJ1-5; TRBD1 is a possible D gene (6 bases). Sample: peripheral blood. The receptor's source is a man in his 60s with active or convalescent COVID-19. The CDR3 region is CASSPGGAHGGNQPQHF. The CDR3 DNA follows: TGTGCCAGCAGCCCGGGGGGGGCGCATGGCGGCAATCAGCCCCAGCATTTT. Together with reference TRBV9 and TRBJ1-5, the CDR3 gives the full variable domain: DSGVTQTPKHLITATGQRVTLRCSPRSGDLSVYWYQQSLDQGLQFLIQYYNGEERAKGNILERFSAQQFPDLHSELNLSSLELGDSALYFCASSPGGAHGGNQPQHFGDGTRLSIL.